Here is one T cell receptor beta chain with its context. This record comes from a study of blood T cell repertoires in COVID-19. J gave up 4 bases and V 7 bases, and 8 bases lay outside the gene matches. The CDR3 has 14 residues. The germline gives CDR1 SGHNT, CDR2 YYREEE (reference sequence). In the original analysis: Reference gene primer amplification in the assay estimated nucleated cell counts. TCRdb's copy holds only in-frame clones and misses some; the assay was immunoSEQ multiplex PCR. V and J calls and clone size are given by that table; D and trimming were obtained from the DNA. The sample contains some 230,000 clones, more than 75% of which appear only once.

J is TRBJ2-3 and V is TRBV5-4; 8 nucleotides agree with TRBD2. This TCR came from a woman older than 75 with COVID-19, enrolled during active disease. The material sequenced was peripheral blood. CDR3 coding DNA: TGTGCCAGCGAGCGGGCGGGGGGCCCAGATACGCAGTATTTT. Translating gives CASERAGGPDTQYF.